This T cell receptor beta chain originates from a study of blood T cell repertoires in COVID-19. Trimming took 8 bases from V and 11 from J, leaving 18 bases between them. CDR3 length: 12 amino acids. Produced via immunoSEQ multiplex PCR; TCRdb's table is partial and in-frame only. The profile shows over 150,000 clones, about 80% of them singletons. This clone turned up a few times. Recovery among Cohort 3 donors was established by two negative PCRs, clearance, or symptom resolution. The sequencing input was PBMCs or T cells enriched from blood (not recorded which). The chain carries TRBV12-3 or TRBV12-4 and TRBJ1-1; D might be TRBD1 (6 bases). The sequence was obtained from a middle-aged man who had recovered from COVID-19. The chain's CDR3 is CASLQGRFGAFF. DNA for the CDR3: TGTGCCAGCCTACAGGGAAGGTTCGGGGCTTTCTTT.